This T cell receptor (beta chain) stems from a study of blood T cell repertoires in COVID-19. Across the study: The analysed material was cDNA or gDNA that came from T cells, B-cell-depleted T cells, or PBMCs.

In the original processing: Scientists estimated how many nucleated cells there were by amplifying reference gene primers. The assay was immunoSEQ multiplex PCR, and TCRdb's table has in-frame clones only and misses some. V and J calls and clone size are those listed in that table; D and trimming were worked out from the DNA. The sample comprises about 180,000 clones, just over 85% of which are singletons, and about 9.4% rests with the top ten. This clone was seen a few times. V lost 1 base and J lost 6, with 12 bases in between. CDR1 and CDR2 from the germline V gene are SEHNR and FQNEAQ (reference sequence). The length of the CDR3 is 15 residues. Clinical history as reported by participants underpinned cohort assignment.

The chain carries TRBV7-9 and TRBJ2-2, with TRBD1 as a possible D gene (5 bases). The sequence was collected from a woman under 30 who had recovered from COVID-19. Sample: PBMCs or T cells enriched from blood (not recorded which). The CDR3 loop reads CASSLEDIQAGELFF. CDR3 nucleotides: TGTGCCAGCAGCTTAGAAGATATACAGGCCGGGGAGCTGTTTTTT.